These 30 T cell receptor beta chains were sequenced from one sample in a study of T-cell reconstitution after alpha-beta-depleted transplantation in children listed by TCRdb under 2016. Library preparation was by PCR. Sequencing took place on an Illumina HiSeq 2500. Molecular barcoding was employed in the preparation of TCR libraries, with unique molecular identifiers being used to normalize TCRbeta repertoire quantification. The public reads were quality trimmed at Q25 with fastp and then assembled into clones with MiXCR by TCRdb, keeping productive beta chains. Identical CDR3 proteins give one entry, which carries the most common genes and DNA. The sample profile shows some 600,000 distinct CDR3 sequences; roughly 17% of them were found once. The ten largest make up 1.1% of the sample. Sequencing was performed on PBMCs from the stem cell graft donor, taken from the stem cell graft. These receptors all come from a human donor who donated a stem cell graft to a child with acute myeloid leukemia.

This clonotype turned up a few times. J is TRBJ1-4 and V is TRBV29-1; no clear D gene. The CDR3 sequence is 13 residues long. V dropped 1 base and J dropped 12 bases, with 15 bases sitting between them. Germline assignment: CDR1 SQVTM and CDR2 ANQGSEA. The CDR3 loop reads CSVEVRQQRELFF. CDR3 sequence (DNA): TGCAGCGTTGAAGTTCGGCAACAAAGGGAACTGTTTTTT.

This clonotype was recorded a few times. CDR3 amino acids: CATSRGASTDTQYF. The CDR3 bases are TGTGCCACCAGCAGAGGAGCTTCCACAGATACGCAGTATTTT. This chain links TRBV15 with TRBJ2-3; D is unresolved. Germline values: CDR1 LNHNV, CDR2 YYDKDF (reference sequence). V gave up 1 base and J gave up 2 bases, with 7 bases separating them. The CDR3 covers 14 residues. Drawing the rest from reference TRBV15 and TRBJ2-3, the complete variable domain is DAMVIQNPRYQVTQFGKPVTLSCSQTLNHNVMYWYQQKSSQAPKLLFHYYDKDFNNEADTPDNFQSRRPNTSFCFLDIRSPGLGDTAMYLCATSRGASTDTQYFGPGTRLTVL.

There are many counts of this clonotype. This chain links TRBV29-1 with TRBJ2-7; TRBD1 is a possible D gene (7 bases). The CDR3 length is 13 residues. Trimming took off 3 bases at V and 6 bases at J, with 15 bases between the two ends. From germline, CDR1 is SQVTM and CDR2 ANQGSEA. CDR3: CSVELSQGGEQYF. DNA for the CDR3: TGCAGCGTTGAGCTGTCCCAGGGGGGCGAGCAGTACTTC.

In its sample, this clonotype was seen a few times. The chain is built from TRBV5-6 and TRBJ1-2, with unresolved D. The CDR3 sequence is 14 residues long. Per germline, CDR1 SGHDT and CDR2 YYEEEE. V lost 4 bases to trimming and J lost 6 bases, with 16 bases between them. CDR3 protein: CASSPIRRRDGYTF. CDR3 nucleotide sequence: TGTGCCAGCAGCCCTATACGGCGTCGGGATGGCTACACCTTC.

This clonotype was observed many times. The rearrangement links TRBV20-1 to TRBJ1-1; D is ambiguous. The V end lost 0 bases, the J end lost 6 bases, and 14 bases lay between the germline ends. The CDR3 consists of 14 residues. Germline assignment: CDR1 DFQATT and CDR2 SNEGSKA (reference sequence). The CDR3: CSARDIGSRAEAFF. The CDR3 DNA reads as TGCAGTGCTAGAGATATAGGGTCGAGGGCTGAAGCTTTCTTT.

On this clonotype itself: One base separates it from a far larger clone, so it is likely a read error. This CDR3 is missing its conserved last phenylalanine or tryptophan, likely due to a read error. The chain employs TRBV5-1 and TRBJ2-7, with D unresolved. The CDR3 spans 13 residues. The germline V gene has CDR1 SGHRS and CDR2 YFSETQ. Trimming took 0 bases from V and 3 from J, leaving 7 bases between them. The CDR3 reads CASSLEVGYEQYD. Here the CDR3 DNA reads TGCGCCAGCAGCTTGGAGGTCGGCTACGAGCAGTACGAC.

This rearrangement joins TRBV6-1 to TRBJ2-7, with D perhaps matching TRBD2 (6 bases). CDR1 and CDR2 (germline): MNHNS, SASEGT. V was pared by 6 bases and J by 2 bases, with 14 bases between. CDR3 length: 14 residues. The CDR3 reads CASSPQGGPYEQYV. Written as DNA, the CDR3 is TGTGCCAGCAGCCCCCAGGGAGGTCCCTACGAGCAGTACGTC.

The chain's CDR3 is CASSKEIGSYNEQFF. For the CDR3, the DNA is TGTGCCAGCAGCAAAGAGATAGGTTCCTACAATGAGCAGTTCTTC. The chain uses TRBV21-1 and TRBJ2-1. TRBV21-1 is listed as a pseudogene. CDR3 length equals 15 residues.

The chain links TRBV7-9 to TRBJ1-1; TRBD1 is a possible D gene (5 bases). Between the trimmed V and J ends, which lost 5 bases and 0 bases, there was a span of 16 bases. Germline CDR1 SEHNR, CDR2 FQNEAQ (reference sequence). This CDR3 contains 16 residues. The CDR3 loop reads CASSPLGRTLNTEAFF. The CDR3 region has the DNA TGTGCCAGCAGCCCCCTCGGCAGGACACTGAACACTGAAGCTTTCTTT.

This clonotype was picked up many times. The V gene is TRBV29-1, the J gene TRBJ2-2, with D perhaps matching TRBD1 (5 bases). This CDR3 is built from 14 residues. CDR1 is SQVTM, CDR2 ANQGSEA, per germline. V gave up 3 bases and J gave up 7 bases, with 15 bases separating them. Here the CDR3 DNA reads TGCAGCGTTGAGAGGTTGGGGCCTGGCGGGGAGCTGTTTTTT. It codes for CSVERLGPGGELFF.

V and J are TRBV6-6 and TRBJ1-6, with D maybe TRBD1 (5 bases). The CDR3 length is 14 residues. The germline V and J ends were trimmed by 3 bases and 10 bases, with 13 bases remaining between them. CDR1 is MNHNY and CDR2 is SVGAGI in the germline V gene (reference sequence). The CDR3 sequence is CASSYRGGASPLHF. The CDR3 DNA sequence: TGTGCCAGCAGTTATAGAGGAGGGGCCTCACCCCTCCACTTT.

At least ten counts were recorded for this clonotype. The genes are TRBV12-3 or TRBV12-4 and TRBJ1-1, with TRBD1 identical over 8 bases. V trimming: 6 bases; J trimming: 0 bases; junction bases outside the gene matches: 3. This CDR3 is built from 14 residues. The CDR3 reads CASRGTGMNTEAFF. The CDR3 coding sequence is TGTGCCAGCAGGGGGACAGGTATGAACACTGAAGCTTTCTTT.

This clonotype was counted between two and nine times. The CDR3 sequence is CASRTAGGPGQETQYF. For the CDR3, the DNA is TGTGCCAGCCGTACAGCGGGGGGGCCGGGGCAAGAGACCCAGTACTTC. The chain recombines TRBV7-2 with TRBJ2-5; 10 bases line up with TRBD2. The ends lost 8 bases at V and 2 bases at J; junction bases unmatched: 11. The CDR3 runs to 16 residues. Germline V gives CDR1 SGHTA, CDR2 FQGNSA.

A few counts support this clonotype. The chain carries TRBV11-1 and TRBJ2-1, with D possibly matching TRBD1 (6 bases). Germline lookup yields CDR1 SGHAT and CDR2 FQDESV (reference sequence). Trimming stripped 5 bases from V and 0 bases from J, with 23 bases between. This CDR3 region has 19 residues. DNA for the CDR3: TGTGCCAGCAGCGCCAGGTTAGGGGCTGGACAGTACTCCTACAATGAGCAGTTCTTC. Translation: CASSARLGAGQYSYNEQFF.

The sample holds many counts of this clonotype. The rearrangement uses TRBV6-1 and TRBJ1-1; D remains ambiguous. This CDR3 comprises 15 residues. Trimming stripped 3 bases from V and 1 base from J, with 12 bases between. Germline values: CDR1 MNHNS, CDR2 SASEGT. CDR3 nucleotide sequence: TGTGCCAGCAGTGATAGCGCCAGCCAGAACACTGAAGCTTTCTTT. This encodes CASSDSASQNTEAFF.

The chain carries TRBV23-1 and TRBJ2-7; D ambiguous. TRBV23-1 is an ORF, with its function uncertain. Trimming stripped 7 bases from V and 5 bases from J, with 27 bases between. The CDR3 is made up of 17 amino acids. The CDR3: CASTHVEGPRSWDEQYV. The CDR3 nucleotides read TGCGCCAGCACCCATGTTGAAGGGCCGAGATCTTGGGACGAGCAGTACGTC.

This chain uses TRBV6-1 with TRBJ2-7; the match to TRBD2 covers 9 bases. V lost 3 bases and J lost 8; bases outside the gene matches: 8. This CDR3 has 14 residues. The germline V gene has CDR1 MNHNS and CDR2 SASEGT. The CDR3 DNA reads TGTGCCAGCAGTGAGTTGGCGGGGGGGGCTAAGCAGTACGTC. Its translation is CASSELAGGAKQYV.

The chain uses TRBV7-9 and TRBJ1-4; D remains ambiguous. The CDR3 is 15 amino acids. Trimming cost V 5 bases and J 2 bases, with 12 bases left between them. Germline V lookup: CDR1 SEHNR, CDR2 FQNEAQ (reference sequence). The CDR3 region is CASSQPRSTNEKLFF. CDR3 coding DNA: TGTGCCAGCAGCCAGCCACGTAGCACTAATGAAAAACTGTTTTTT.

This clonotype occurred a few times. This chain uses TRBV4-3 with TRBJ1-5, with unresolved D. Germline CDR1 reads LGHNA; CDR2 reads YSLEER. CDR3 length: 15 amino acids. Deletions cut 2 bases from V and 0 bases from J, with 8 bases between. The CDR3 DNA reads as TGCGCCAGCAGCCAAACGCCATATAGCAATCAGCCCCAGCATTTT. Its protein product is CASSQTPYSNQPQHF.

This clonotype was seen at least ten times. The J gene is TRBJ2-4, the V gene TRBV12-3 or TRBV12-4; weak D call: TRBD1 (6 bases). V lost 4 bases to trimming and J lost 8 bases, with 6 bases between them. This CDR3 contains 11 residues. CDR3 bases: TGTGCCAGCAGTTCAGGGGACATTCAGTACTTC. Translation gives CASSSGDIQYF.

The chain links TRBV20-1 to TRBJ2-5, with 16 positions matching TRBD2. The V gene end was trimmed by 0 bases and the J gene end by 0 bases; junction bases not matched to a gene: 13. The CDR3 spans 21 residues. Germline V gene data show CDR1 as DFQATT and CDR2 as SNEGSKA (reference sequence). The CDR3 DNA reads TGCAGTGCTAGAGATTATGCCCCTGGGACTAGCGGGGGGGCGTACCAAGAGACCCAGTACTTC. This encodes CSARDYAPGTSGGAYQETQYF.

J is TRBJ1-4 and V is TRBV12-3 or TRBV12-4, with a weak D call TRBD1 (5 bases). V was shortened by 7 bases and J by 5 bases, with 17 bases between the two germline ends. The CDR3 is 15 amino acids. The CDR3 sequence: CASNTFSGANEKLFF. In DNA, the CDR3 is TGTGCCAGCAATACATTTAGTGGGGCGAATGAAAAACTGTTTTTT.

This clonotype was seen ten or more times. CDR3 sequence: CASSRGADTEAFF. CDR3 nucleotide sequence: TGTGCCAGCAGCAGAGGCGCGGACACTGAAGCTTTCTTT. This chain joins TRBV6-1 and TRBJ1-1; D remains unclear. The V end was cut by 6 bases, the J end by 3 bases, with 11 bases between. This CDR3 contains 13 residues. Germline CDR1 and CDR2: MNHNS and SASEGT.

This clonotype was counted at least ten times. The chain carries TRBV27 and TRBJ2-3; 7 bases line up with TRBD2. J gave up 8 bases and V 2 bases, and 4 bases lay outside the gene matches. In germline, CDR1 is MNHEY, CDR2 SMNVEV (reference sequence). This CDR3 has 13 amino acids. The CDR3 nucleotides read TGTGCCAGCAGTTTAGGGGGGGTTGGTACGCAGTATTTT. This gives the protein CASSLGGVGTQYF.

This clonotype came up once. This sequence joins TRBV20-1 and TRBJ2-7; D gene uncertain. The CDR3 is 12 residues long. V lost 0 bases, J lost 5 bases, and 8 bases lay in between. Germline V gene sequence: CDR1 DFQATT, CDR2 SNEGSKA (reference sequence). CDR3 coding DNA: TGCAGTGCTAGAGAACCAGCCCACGAGCAGTACGTC. This gives the protein CSAREPAHEQYV.

This clonotype was seen a few times. V is TRBV25-1 and J is TRBJ1-1; D unclear. This CDR3 is built from 14 residues. CDR1 MGHDK and CDR2 SYGVNS come from the germline V gene. Trimming removed 6 bases from V and 0 bases from J, with 11 bases in between. Here the CDR3 reads CASSSAGMNTEAFF. The CDR3 nucleotides read TGTGCCAGCAGCTCTGCGGGGATGAACACTGAAGCTTTCTTT.

This clonotype was seen repeatedly, ten times or more. The chain carries TRBV20-1 and TRBJ1-2; maybe TRBD1 (5 bases). The CDR3 has 14 residues. The V gene's germline CDR1 is DFQATT and CDR2 SNEGSKA (reference sequence). V was clipped by 1 base and J by 0 bases, with 9 bases between them. The CDR3 spells CSARGQTTNYGYTF. As DNA, the CDR3 is TGCAGTGCTAGAGGACAGACGACTAACTATGGCTACACCTTC.

The V call is TRBV28, the J call TRBJ1-4; D is ambiguous. Germline loops: CDR1 MDHEN, CDR2 SYDVKM. The CDR3 totals 9 residues. Trimming cost V 8 bases and J 8 bases, with 3 bases left between them. The CDR3 DNA is TGTGCCAGCGGGGAAAAACTGTTTTTT. Amino acid sequence: CASGEKLFF.

This clonotype came up a few times. The gene calls are TRBV20-1 and TRBJ2-1, with TRBD2 identical over 12 bases. Germline values: CDR1 DFQATT, CDR2 SNEGSKA (reference sequence). After removal of 4 bases from V and 6 bases from J, the junction contained 13 bases not matched to a gene. CDR3 length equals 17 residues. The CDR3 bases are TGCAGTGCTATAAGACTAGCGGGGGCTTCGAGGTCCAATGAGCAGTTCTTC. The encoded protein is CSAIRLAGASRSNEQFF.

This clonotype was counted a few times. J is TRBJ2-1 and V is TRBV7-2; D is perhaps TRBD2 (7 bases). Trimming stripped 0 bases from V and 1 base from J, with 13 bases between. CDR1 is SGHTA, CDR2 FQGNSA, per germline. The CDR3 consists of 17 residues. The CDR3 loop is CASSLAGGRLSYNEQFF. CDR3 nucleotides: TGTGCCAGCAGCTTAGCGGGGGGGCGGTTATCCTACAATGAGCAGTTCTTC.